Below, 20 T cell receptor beta chains from the same sample are listed, as sequenced in a study of cytomegalovirus exposure and HLA in healthy donors. Use of 60 Vbeta and 13 Jbeta primers characterized the PCR. TCRdb's table, derived via immunoSEQ multiplex PCR, lists solely in-frame clones and lacks some. With around 140,000 clones in the sample, the ten largest clones hold 1.5% to 2%. Material for sequencing was PBMCs. These receptors were obtained from a middle-aged woman in good health and CMV-seropositive.

This chain links TRBV11-2 with TRBJ2-5; D perhaps matches TRBD2 (6 bases). The germline V gene has CDR1 SGHAT and CDR2 FQNNGV. This CDR3 has 14 amino acids. V was shortened by 4 bases and J by 5 bases, with 14 bases between the two germline ends. CDR3 in amino acids: CASSSSGGEETQYF. DNA of the CDR3: TGTGCCAGCAGCTCCAGCGGCGGGGAGGAGACCCAGTACTTC. The variable domain in full, with the rest retrieved from reference TRBV11-2 and TRBJ2-5, is EAGVAQSPRYKIIEKRQSVAFWCNPISGHATLYWYQQILGQGPKLLIQFQNNGVVDDSQLPKDRFSAERLKGVDSTLKIQPAKLEDSAVYLCASSSSGGEETQYFGPGTRLLVL.

V and J are TRBV7-3 and TRBJ2-1; 9 bases line up with TRBD2. Unmatched junction bases numbered 2, after V lost 2 bases and J lost 3 bases. Germline assignment: CDR1 SGHTA and CDR2 FQGTGA. The CDR3 spans 15 residues. The CDR3 reads CASSLRLADYNEQFF. DNA of the CDR3: TGTGCCAGCAGCTTACGACTAGCGGACTACAATGAGCAGTTCTTC.

The V call is TRBV11-2, the J call TRBJ2-2; D is possibly TRBD2 (5 bases). V was shortened by 5 bases and J by 3 bases, with 10 bases between the two germline ends. The CDR3 runs to 14 residues. From germline, CDR1 is SGHAT and CDR2 FQNNGV. In nucleotides, the CDR3 is TGTGCCAGCAGCGCCTTGCGGGACACCGGGGAGCTGTTTTTT. It encodes CASSALRDTGELFF.

V gene TRBV27 combines with J gene TRBJ1-6; 8 bases match TRBD1. Germline V gene lookup returns CDR1 MNHEY and CDR2 SMNVEV (reference sequence). The CDR3 runs 17 residues. V lost 5 bases, J lost 6 bases, and 12 bases stayed unmatched. The CDR3 DNA is TGTGCCAGCAGTAACGAACAGGGGGTTGGACTTAATTCACCCCTCCACTTT. Translation: CASSNEQGVGLNSPLHF.

This sequence joins TRBV5-1 and TRBJ2-7; 8 bases are a match to TRBD1. The CDR3 has 16 residues. Germline values: CDR1 SGHRS, CDR2 YFSETQ. V lost 0 bases and J lost 4; bases outside the gene matches: 9. The CDR3 nucleotides read TGCGCCAGCAGCTTGGGGGCTCAGGGGGCCGGGTACGAGCAGTACTTC. This encodes CASSLGAQGAGYEQYF.

V is TRBV15 and J is TRBJ2-1, with 11 bases aligning to TRBD1. After removal of 4 bases from V and 8 bases from J, the junction contained 7 bases not matched to a gene. Germline values: CDR1 LNHNV, CDR2 YYDKDF (reference sequence). CDR3 length equals 15 residues. DNA of the CDR3: TGTGCCACCAGCATCCGGGACAGGGGGGGGGATGAGCAGTTCTTC. It is translated as CATSIRDRGGDEQFF.

Concerning this clone itself: The sample holds other DNA sequences that translate to the same CDR3. This chain connects TRBV7-2 to TRBJ2-7; possibly TRBD1 for D (6 bases). Looked up from germline, CDR1 is SGHTA and CDR2 is FQGNSA. V shed 0 bases and J shed 1 base, with 7 bases lying between them. This CDR3 has 14 amino acids. CDR3 nucleotide sequence: TGTGCCAGCAGCTTAGCCAGGGGTTCCTACGAGCAGTACTTC. Encoded protein: CASSLARGSYEQYF.

The chain recombines TRBV30 with TRBJ2-7; perhaps TRBD1 as D (5 bases). Trimming stripped 3 bases from V and 6 bases from J, with 15 bases between. The CDR3 extends over 13 amino acids. Germline values: CDR1 GTSNPN, CDR2 SVGIG (reference sequence). CDR3 loop: CAWSRGWGLEQYF. In DNA, the CDR3 is TGTGCCTGGAGCCGCGGATGGGGCCTCGAGCAGTACTTC.

This CDR3 is CASSTPTGLYNEQFF. DNA of the CDR3: TGTGCCAGTAGTACACCAACAGGGCTTTACAATGAGCAGTTCTTC. The V call is TRBV19, the J call TRBJ2-1; D may be TRBD1 (6 bases). With 4 bases removed from V and 4 bases from J, the gap between germline ends came to 14 bases. The CDR3 totals 15 residues. Germline V gene sequence: CDR1 LNHDA, CDR2 SQIVND (reference sequence).

The gene calls are TRBV2 and TRBJ2-3, with TRBD2 identical over 9 bases. The CDR3 is 13 residues long. The V gene's germline CDR1 is SNHLY and CDR2 FYNNEI. J gave up 5 bases and V 9 bases, and 6 bases lay outside the gene matches. CDR3 loop: CASVLLAGDTQYF. Written as DNA, the CDR3 is TGTGCCAGTGTACTACTAGCGGGAGATACGCAGTATTTT. The variable domain in full, with the rest retrieved from reference TRBV2 and TRBJ2-3, is EPEVTQTPSHQVTQMGQEVILRCVPISNHLYFYWYRQILGQKVEFLVSFYNNEISEKSEIFDDQFSVERPDGSNFTLKIRSTKLEDSAMYFCASVLLAGDTQYFGPGTRLTVL.

The J gene is TRBJ2-6, the V gene TRBV27; 8 positions agree with TRBD1. Germline-derived CDR1 and CDR2 are MNHEY and SMNVEV (reference sequence). V gave up 3 bases and J gave up 4 bases; unmatched junction bases: 11. This CDR3 is 18 amino acids long. The CDR3 coding sequence is TGTGCCAGCAGTTTTTCTACCCCGACAGGGGCGGGGGCCAACGTCCTGACTTTC. It translates to CASSFSTPTGAGANVLTF.

The chain combines TRBV6-6 with TRBJ2-1; D is unclear. Germline assignment: CDR1 MNHNY and CDR2 SVGAGI (reference sequence). Trimming stripped 5 bases from V and 7 bases from J, with 6 bases between. The CDR3 extends over 11 amino acids. CDR3 sequence reads: CASSEKNEQFF. The CDR3 bases are TGTGCCAGCAGTGAGAAAAATGAGCAGTTCTTC.

The chain couples TRBV7-6 to TRBJ2-7; 12 nucleotides align to TRBD2. The J segment lost 3 bases and the V segment lost 5 bases, leaving 8 bases of the junction unmatched. Germline CDR1 is SGHVS and CDR2 is FNYEAQ. This CDR3 comprises 16 residues. The CDR3 loop reads CASSLRLAGEDYEQYF. The CDR3 coding sequence is TGTGCCAGCAGCCTAAGACTAGCGGGAGAGGACTACGAGCAGTACTTC.

Worth noting for this clone: The same CDR3 can be traced to other DNA sequences in this sample. The gene calls are TRBV7-8 and TRBJ2-3, with TRBD2 matching 11 bases. Germline V gives CDR1 SGHVS, CDR2 FQNEAQ. This CDR3 has 20 amino acids. The V gene end was trimmed by 1 base and the J gene end by 0 bases; junction bases not matched to a gene: 12. CDR3 coding DNA: TGTGCCAGCAGCTTAGTGGCCCGACGGTGGACTAGCGGGAGCACAGATACGCAGTATTTT. Translating it yields CASSLVARRWTSGSTDTQYF.

The chain is built from TRBV29-1 and TRBJ2-7, with TRBD1 matching over 7 bases. The CDR3 spans 13 residues. CDR1 and CDR2 (germline): SQVTM, ANQGSEA. V lost 5 bases, J lost 4 bases, and 8 bases stayed unmatched. In DNA form, the CDR3 reads TGCAGCGTTTTCGCACAGGGGTATTACGAGCAGTACTTC. It codes for CSVFAQGYYEQYF.

The chain employs TRBV27 and TRBJ2-5; D is perhaps TRBD1 (8 bases). The end of the DNA aligns better with TRBJ2-7, so the J call may be wrong. The CDR3 runs to 15 residues. Germline V gene lookup returns CDR1 MNHEY and CDR2 SMNVEV (reference sequence). CDR3 in amino acids: CASSKRDRLIYEQYF. DNA for the CDR3: TGTGCCAGCAGTAAGCGGGACAGGCTAATCTACGAGCAGTACTTC.

V and J are TRBV6-5 and TRBJ1-2; tentative D call: TRBD1 (5 bases). The germline V and J ends were trimmed by 6 bases and 5 bases, with 16 bases remaining between them. Germline V gene data show CDR1 as MNHEY and CDR2 as SVGAGI. The CDR3 contains 14 residues. CDR3 amino acids: CASSRDTGRYGYTF. The CDR3 DNA reads TGTGCCAGCAGCAGGGATACAGGCCGGTATGGCTACACCTTC.

The chain employs TRBV28 and TRBJ1-1; 8 nucleotides agree with TRBD1. V trimming: 7 bases; J trimming: 5 bases; junction bases outside the gene matches: 6. The CDR3 is 13 residues long. Germline values: CDR1 MDHEN, CDR2 SYDVKM. CDR3 residues: CASKIQGGTEAFF. The CDR3 nucleotides read TGTGCCAGCAAGATACAGGGGGGGACTGAAGCTTTCTTT.

The CDR3: CASGLIAGGVGELFF. The CDR3 DNA reads as TGTGCTAGTGGTCTAATAGCGGGAGGAGTCGGGGAGCTGTTTTTT. The genes are TRBV12-5 and TRBJ2-2; 10 nucleotides line up with TRBD2. The CDR3 has 15 amino acids. V dropped 5 bases and J dropped 7; count of bases not matched to a gene: 7. CDR1 is LGHNT, CDR2 FRNRAP, per germline.

The chain carries TRBV27 and TRBJ2-5, with D perhaps matching TRBD2 (6 bases). Looked up from germline, CDR1 is MNHEY and CDR2 is SMNVEV (reference sequence). The CDR3 covers 16 residues. V was trimmed by 4 bases and J by 4 bases, leaving 19 bases between them. The CDR3 spells CASSSAGPVAGETQYF. The CDR3 DNA is TGTGCCAGCAGTTCCGCGGGGCCGGTTGCAGGAGAGACCCAGTACTTC.